This TCR beta chain was sequenced in a study of blood T cell repertoires in COVID-19. Study information: The United States, Italy and Spain supplied acute and convalescent COVID-19 samples. In each case, the material was cDNA or gDNA derived from T cells, B-cell-depleted T cells, or PBMCs.

Per the germline V gene, CDR1 is LNHDA and CDR2 is SQIVND (reference sequence). The CDR3 is made up of 15 amino acids. The V and J ends lost 5 bases and 0 bases respectively, with 11 bases between them. Per the authors' pipeline: The authors estimated nucleated cell counts from reference gene primer amplification. The method was immunoSEQ multiplex PCR; TCRdb's version includes in-frame clones alone and lacks a portion of them. V, J and clone size are those of that table, while D and trimming were read from the DNA. The sample includes some 150,000 clones, 80% to 90% of them seen just once. This clone occurred once.

V usage is TRBV19 and J usage is TRBJ1-5; D unresolved. The source of this sequence is a woman aged 70-85 years with acute or convalescent COVID-19. The source material was peripheral blood. Here the CDR3 reads CASSAPVNSNQPQHF. The CDR3 DNA follows: TGTGCCAGTAGTGCCCCGGTTAATAGCAATCAGCCCCAGCATTTT.